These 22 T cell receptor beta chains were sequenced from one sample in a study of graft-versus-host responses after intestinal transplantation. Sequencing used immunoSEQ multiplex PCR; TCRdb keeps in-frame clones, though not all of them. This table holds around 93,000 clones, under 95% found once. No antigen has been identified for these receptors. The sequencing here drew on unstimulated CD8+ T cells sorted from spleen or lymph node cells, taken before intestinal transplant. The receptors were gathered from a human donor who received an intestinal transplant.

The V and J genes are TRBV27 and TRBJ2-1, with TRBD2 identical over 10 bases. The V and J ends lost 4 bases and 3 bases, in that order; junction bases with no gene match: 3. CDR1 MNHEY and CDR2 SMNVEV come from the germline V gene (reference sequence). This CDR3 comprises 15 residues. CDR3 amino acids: CASSSGLAVYNEQFF. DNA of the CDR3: TGTGCCAGCAGTTCTGGACTAGCGGTCTACAATGAGCAGTTCTTC.

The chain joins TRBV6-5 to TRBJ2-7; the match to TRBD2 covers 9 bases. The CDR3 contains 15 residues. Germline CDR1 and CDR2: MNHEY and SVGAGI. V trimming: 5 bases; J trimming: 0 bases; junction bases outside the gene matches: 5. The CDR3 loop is CASSASGDSSYEQYF. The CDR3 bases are TGTGCCAGCAGTGCTAGCGGGGACAGCTCCTACGAGCAGTACTTC.

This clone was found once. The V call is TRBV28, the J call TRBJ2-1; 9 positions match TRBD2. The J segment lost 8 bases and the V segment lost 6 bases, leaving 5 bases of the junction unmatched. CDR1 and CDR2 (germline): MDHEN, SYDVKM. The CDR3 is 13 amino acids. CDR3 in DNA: TGTGCCAGCAGGGGGCGGGAGGGAGATGAGCAGTTCTTC. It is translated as CASRGREGDEQFF. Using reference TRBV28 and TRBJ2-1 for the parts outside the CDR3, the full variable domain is DVKVTQSSRYLVKRTGEKVFLECVQDMDHENMFWYRQDPGLGLRLIYFSYDVKMKEKGDIPEGYSVSREKKERFSLILESASTNQTSMYLCASRGREGDEQFFGPGTRLTVL.

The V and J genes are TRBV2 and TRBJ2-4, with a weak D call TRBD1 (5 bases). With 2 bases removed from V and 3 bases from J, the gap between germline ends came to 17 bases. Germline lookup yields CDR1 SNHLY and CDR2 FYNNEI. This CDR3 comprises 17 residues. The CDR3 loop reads CASSERSRRVGKNIQYF. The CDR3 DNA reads TGTGCCAGCAGTGAAAGGTCCCGCAGGGTCGGCAAAAACATTCAGTACTTC.

The CDR3 DNA sequence: TGTGCCAACCCAGGGGCCGAGCAGTACTTC. As protein: CANPGAEQYF. J is TRBJ2-7 and V is TRBV7-3; possible D gene TRBD1, 6 bases. From germline, CDR1 is SGHTA and CDR2 FQGTGA. V lost 10 bases and J lost 6, with 10 bases in between. The CDR3 runs 10 residues.

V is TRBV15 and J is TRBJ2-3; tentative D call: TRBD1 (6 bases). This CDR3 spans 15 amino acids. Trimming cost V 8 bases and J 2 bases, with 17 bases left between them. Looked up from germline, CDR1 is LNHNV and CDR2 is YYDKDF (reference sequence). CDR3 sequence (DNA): TGTGCCACCGCGGGCCACAGGGATTTCACAGATACGCAGTATTTT. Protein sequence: CATAGHRDFTDTQYF. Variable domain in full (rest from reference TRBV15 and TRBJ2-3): DAMVIQNPRYQVTQFGKPVTLSCSQTLNHNVMYWYQQKSSQAPKLLFHYYDKDFNNEADTPDNFQSRRPNTSFCFLDIRSPGLGDTAMYLCATAGHRDFTDTQYFGPGTRLTVL.

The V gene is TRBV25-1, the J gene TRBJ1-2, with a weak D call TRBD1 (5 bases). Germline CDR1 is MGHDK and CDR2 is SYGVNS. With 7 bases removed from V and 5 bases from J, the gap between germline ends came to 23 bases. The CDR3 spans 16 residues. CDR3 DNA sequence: TGTGCCAGCAAACCGCCGGGACCGCTCGGAGAATATGGCTACACCTTC. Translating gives CASKPPGPLGEYGYTF.

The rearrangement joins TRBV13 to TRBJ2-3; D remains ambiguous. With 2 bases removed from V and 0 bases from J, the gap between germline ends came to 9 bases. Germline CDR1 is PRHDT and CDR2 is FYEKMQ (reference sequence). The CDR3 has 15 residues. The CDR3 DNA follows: TGTGCCAGCAGCTTATTGGACCGTAGCACAGATACGCAGTATTTT. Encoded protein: CASSLLDRSTDTQYF.

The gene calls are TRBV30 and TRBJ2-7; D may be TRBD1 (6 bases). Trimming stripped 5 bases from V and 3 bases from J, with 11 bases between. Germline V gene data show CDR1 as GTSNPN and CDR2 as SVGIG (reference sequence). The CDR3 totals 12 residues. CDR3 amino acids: CAWAGVGYEQYF. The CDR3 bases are TGTGCCTGGGCAGGGGTGGGCTACGAGCAGTACTTC.

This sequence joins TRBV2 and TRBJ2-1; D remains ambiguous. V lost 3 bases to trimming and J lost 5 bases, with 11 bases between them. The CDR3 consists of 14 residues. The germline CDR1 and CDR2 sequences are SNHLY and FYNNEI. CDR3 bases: TGTGCCAGCAGTGATCCCCCTGGGAACAATGAGCAGTTCTTC. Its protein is CASSDPPGNNEQFF.

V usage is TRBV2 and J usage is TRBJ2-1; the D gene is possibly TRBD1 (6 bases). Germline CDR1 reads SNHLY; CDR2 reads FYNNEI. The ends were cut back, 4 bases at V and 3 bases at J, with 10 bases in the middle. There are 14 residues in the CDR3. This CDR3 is CASSVARGYNEQFF. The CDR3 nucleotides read TGTGCCAGCAGTGTTGCCAGGGGCTACAATGAGCAGTTCTTC. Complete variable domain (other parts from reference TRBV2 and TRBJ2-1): EPEVTQTPSHQVTQMGQEVILRCVPISNHLYFYWYRQILGQKVEFLVSFYNNEISEKSEIFDDQFSVERPDGSNFTLKIRSTKLEDSAMYFCASSVARGYNEQFFGPGTRLTVL.

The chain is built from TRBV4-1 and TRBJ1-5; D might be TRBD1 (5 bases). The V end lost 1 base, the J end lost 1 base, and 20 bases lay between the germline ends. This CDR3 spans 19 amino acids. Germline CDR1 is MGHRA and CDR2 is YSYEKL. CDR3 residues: CASSQGPAYARGSNQPQHF. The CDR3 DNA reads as TGCGCCAGCAGCCAAGGCCCAGCTTATGCCCGGGGGAGCAATCAGCCCCAGCATTTT.

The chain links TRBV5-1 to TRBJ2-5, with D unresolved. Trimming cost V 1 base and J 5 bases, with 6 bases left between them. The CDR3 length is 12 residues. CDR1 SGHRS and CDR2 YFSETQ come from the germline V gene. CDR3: CASSLYGETQYF. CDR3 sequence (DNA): TGCGCCAGCAGCTTGTATGGTGAGACCCAGTACTTC. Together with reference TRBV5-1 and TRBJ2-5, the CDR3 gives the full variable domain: KAGVTQTPRYLIKTRGQQVTLSCSPISGHRSVSWYQQTPGQGLQFLFEYFSETQRNKGNFPGRFSGRQFSNSRSEMNVSTLELGDSALYLCASSLYGETQYFGPGTRLLVL.

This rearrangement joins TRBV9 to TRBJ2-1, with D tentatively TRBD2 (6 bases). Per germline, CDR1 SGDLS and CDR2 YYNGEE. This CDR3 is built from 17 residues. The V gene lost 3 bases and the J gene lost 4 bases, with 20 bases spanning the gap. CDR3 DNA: TGTGCCAGCAGCGCTCCCCCATATAGCGGACCATACAATGAGCAGTTCTTC. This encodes CASSAPPYSGPYNEQFF.

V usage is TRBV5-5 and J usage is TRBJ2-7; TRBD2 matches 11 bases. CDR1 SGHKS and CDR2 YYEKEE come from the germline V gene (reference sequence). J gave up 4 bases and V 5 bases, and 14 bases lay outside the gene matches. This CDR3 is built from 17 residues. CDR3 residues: CASSPGTSGKGLYEQYF. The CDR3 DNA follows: TGTGCCAGCAGTCCCGGGACTAGCGGCAAGGGGCTTTACGAGCAGTACTTC.

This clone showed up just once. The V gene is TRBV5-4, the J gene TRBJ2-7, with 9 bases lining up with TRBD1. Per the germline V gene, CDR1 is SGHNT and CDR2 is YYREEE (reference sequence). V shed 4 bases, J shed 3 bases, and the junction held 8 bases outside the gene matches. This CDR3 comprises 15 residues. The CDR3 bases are TGTGCCAGCAGCCACTTGGAGACAGGGGGCTACGAGCAGTACTTC. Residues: CASSHLETGGYEQYF. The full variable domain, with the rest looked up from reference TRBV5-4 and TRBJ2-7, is ETGVTQSPTHLIKTRGQQVTLRCSSQSGHNTVSWYQQALGQGPQFIFQYYREEENGRGNFPPRFSGLQFPNYSSELNVNALELDDSALYLCASSHLETGGYEQYFGPGTRLTVT.

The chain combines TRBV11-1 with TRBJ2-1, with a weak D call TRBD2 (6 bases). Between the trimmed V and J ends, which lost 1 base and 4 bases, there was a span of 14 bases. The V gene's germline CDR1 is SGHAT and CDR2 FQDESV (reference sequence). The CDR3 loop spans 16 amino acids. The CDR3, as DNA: TGTGCCAGCAGCTTAGGTGTTTCGGGGACTTACAATGAGCAGTTCTTC. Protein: CASSLGVSGTYNEQFF.

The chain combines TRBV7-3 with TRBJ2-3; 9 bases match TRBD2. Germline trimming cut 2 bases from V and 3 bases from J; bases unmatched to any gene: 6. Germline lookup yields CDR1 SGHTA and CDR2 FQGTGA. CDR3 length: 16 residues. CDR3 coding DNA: TGTGCCAGCAGCTTAGTCCCTAGCGGGGAGACAGATACGCAGTATTTT. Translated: CASSLVPSGETDTQYF. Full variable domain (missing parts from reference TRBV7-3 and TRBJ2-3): GAGVSQTPSNKVTEKGKYVELRCDPISGHTALYWYRQSLGQGPEFLIYFQGTGAADDSGLPNDRFFAVRPEGSVSTLKIQRTERGDSAVYLCASSLVPSGETDTQYFGPGTRLTVL.

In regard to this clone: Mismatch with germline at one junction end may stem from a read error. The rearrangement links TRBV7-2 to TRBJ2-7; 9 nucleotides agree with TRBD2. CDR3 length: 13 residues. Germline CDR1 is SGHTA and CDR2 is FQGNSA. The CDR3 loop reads CASSFPPRTSATF. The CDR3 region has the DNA TGTGCCAGCAGCTTCCCGCCTCGGACTAGCGCGACCTTC.

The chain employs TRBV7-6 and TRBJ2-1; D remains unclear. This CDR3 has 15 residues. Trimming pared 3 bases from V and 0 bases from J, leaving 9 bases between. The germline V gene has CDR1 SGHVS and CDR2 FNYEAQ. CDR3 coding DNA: TGTGCCAGCAGCTTGGGCCATAGCTCCTACAATGAGCAGTTCTTC. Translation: CASSLGHSSYNEQFF. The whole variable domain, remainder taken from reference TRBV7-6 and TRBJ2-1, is GAGVSQSPRYKVTKRGQDVALRCDPISGHVSLYWYRQALGQGPEFLTYFNYEAQQDKSGLPNDRFSAERPEGSISTLTIQRTEQRDSAMYRCASSLGHSSYNEQFFGPGTRLTVL.

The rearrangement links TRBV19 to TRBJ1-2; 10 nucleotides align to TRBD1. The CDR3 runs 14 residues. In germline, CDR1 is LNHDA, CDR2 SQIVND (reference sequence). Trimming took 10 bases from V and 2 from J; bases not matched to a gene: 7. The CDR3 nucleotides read TGTGCCACGGGAGCGGGACAGGGGAACTATGGCTACACCTTC. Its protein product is CATGAGQGNYGYTF.

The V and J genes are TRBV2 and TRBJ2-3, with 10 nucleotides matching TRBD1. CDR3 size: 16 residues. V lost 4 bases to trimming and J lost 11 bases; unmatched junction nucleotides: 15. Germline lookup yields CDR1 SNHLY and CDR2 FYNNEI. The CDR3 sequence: CASSAPGQGPSIGQYF. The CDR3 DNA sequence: TGTGCCAGCAGTGCCCCGGGACAGGGGCCCTCTATAGGGCAGTATTTT.